Listed below are T cell receptor beta chains from one sample, sequenced in a study of blood T cells in healthy people across ages. TCRdb re-called the 5' RACE reads with MiXCR, one entry per CDR3 protein. The table has about 1.7 million distinct CDR3 sequences, over 25% seen once; the top ten hold around 7.7%. The sequenced sample consisted of blood. These receptors originate from a woman aged 25 to 39 in good health. CDR3s include the opening cysteine and the closing phenylalanine or tryptophan. The order of the fields is J gene, V gene, D gene, clone size, CDR3 protein, CDR3 DNA. A D gene is named only where the DNA matches it firmly. Only some rows state a clone size, as once, few, many or a class for expanded clones.

>TRBJ1-1|TRBV6-5|.|few
CATMRNTEAFF
TGTGCCACCATGAGGAACACTGAAGCTTTCTTT
>TRBJ2-1|TRBV7-2|.|.
CASSLAASRNEQFF
TGTGCCAGCAGCTTAGCGGCGAGTCGGAATGAGCAGTTCTTC
>TRBJ1-1|TRBV7-9|.|few
CASSWESGTEAFF
TGTGCCAGCAGCTGGGAATCGGGCACTGAAGCTTTCTTT
>TRBJ2-3|TRBV28|TRBD2|few
CASSLRLAATPGDTQYF
TGTGCCAGCAGTCTTAGACTAGCGGCAACCCCAGGGGATACGCAGTATTTT
>TRBJ2-3|TRBV12-5|TRBD1|few
CASGSGTGDTDTQYF
TGTGCTAGTGGGTCCGGGACAGGGGACACAGATACGCAGTATTTT
>TRBJ2-3|TRBV18|.|.
CASSPQSVAGTDTQYF
TGTGCCAGCTCACCACAATCGGTGGCAGGGACAGATACGCAGTATTTT
>TRBJ1-1|TRBV5-5|.|few
CASSLGVLGTEAFF
TGTGCCAGCAGCTTGGGGGTTTTGGGCACTGAAGCTTTCTTT
>TRBJ1-6|TRBV18|.|.
CASSRDGGNSPLHF
TGTGCCAGCTCACGCGACGGAGGGAATTCACCCCTCCACTTT
>TRBJ2-2|TRBV12-3/TRBV12-4|.|.
CASSLIGEVGELFF
TGTGCCAGCAGTTTGATAGGGGAAGTCGGGGAGCTGTTTTTT
>TRBJ1-2|TRBV20-1|.|few
CSARGGRPYGYTF
TGCAGTGCTAGAGGTGGCAGACCATATGGCTACACCTTC
>TRBJ2-1|TRBV12-3/TRBV12-4|.|.
CASSLGLPLGGFF
TGTGCCAGCAGTTTGGGACTCCCACTGGGTGGGTTCTTC
>TRBJ2-7|TRBV2|.|.
CASSRPLTGGVSYEQYF
TGTGCCAGCAGCCGACCCCTCACAGGGGGGGTCTCCTACGAGCAGTACTTC
>TRBJ2-4|TRBV24-1|TRBD2|.
CATSTGREQYF
TGTGCCACCAGTACCGGGAGGGAGCAGTACTTC
>TRBJ1-2|TRBV7-2|.|.
CASSSDPLVSFYGYTF
TGTGCCAGCAGCTCCGACCCGCTGGTATCGTTCTATGGCTACACCTTC
>TRBJ2-1|TRBV6-6|.|few
CASRPLDRQSSYNEQFF
TGTGCCAGCAGACCCCTCGACCGACAGTCCTCCTACAATGAGCAGTTCTTC
>TRBJ2-1|TRBV19|TRBD2|.
CASSIFSGGSRNEQFF
TGTGCCAGTAGTATATTCAGCGGGGGGAGTCGGAATGAGCAGTTCTTC
>TRBJ2-5|TRBV7-9|.|few
CASSLFREGVRQYF
TGTGCCAGCAGCTTATTCAGGGAAGGGGTTCGGCAGTACTTC
>TRBJ2-7|TRBV7-2|TRBD1|.
CASSEDREEQYF
TGTGCCAGCAGCGAGGACAGGGAGGAGCAGTACTTC
>TRBJ2-1|TRBV29-1|.|.
CSVEKVYNEQFF
TGCAGCGTTGAGAAGGTTTACAATGAGCAGTTCTTC
>TRBJ2-1|TRBV5-1|TRBD2|many
CASSSTSGYYNEQFF
TGCGCCAGCAGCTCAACTAGCGGATACTACAATGAGCAGTTCTTC
>TRBJ2-2|TRBV14|TRBD1|few
CASSDWTGNTGELFF
TGTGCCAGCAGCGACTGGACAGGGAACACCGGGGAGCTGTTTTTT
>TRBJ2-5|TRBV20-1|TRBD1|.
CSASLGTGGEETQYF
TGCAGTGCTAGTTTGGGGACAGGGGGCGAGGAGACCCAGTACTTC
>TRBJ2-7|TRBV6-2/TRBV6-3|TRBD2|few
CASGLAGPPYEQYF
TGTGCCAGCGGACTAGCGGGCCCTCCCTACGAGCAGTACTTC
>TRBJ2-1|TRBV15|TRBD2|many
CATSTGTSGISEQFF
TGTGCCACCAGCACCGGGACTAGCGGGATAAGTGAGCAGTTCTTC
>TRBJ1-5|TRBV4-3|.|.
CASSQDPAGENQPQHF
TGCGCCAGCAGCCAAGATCCGGCGGGGGAGAATCAGCCCCAGCATTTT
>TRBJ2-7|TRBV2|.|.
CASRPQGLRDEQYF
TGTGCCAGCAGGCCGCAGGGGCTCCGCGACGAGCAGTACTTC
>TRBJ2-7|TRBV7-2|TRBD2|.
CASSYLAGEDYEQYF
TGTGCCAGCAGCTACCTAGCGGGAGAGGACTACGAGCAGTACTTC
>TRBJ2-7|TRBV12-3/TRBV12-4|TRBD2|.
CASEPGTSHPVGDEQYF
TGTGCCAGCGAACCCGGGACTAGTCATCCCGTAGGCGACGAGCAGTACTTC
>TRBJ2-7|TRBV2|.|few
CASREDFIRSYEQYF
TGTGCCAGCAGGGAGGACTTCATAAGGTCCTACGAGCAGTACTTC
>TRBJ1-5|TRBV5-1|TRBD1|.
CASSTLRDRGDSNQPQHF
TGCGCCAGCAGCACCCTCCGGGACAGGGGGGATAGCAATCAGCCCCAGCATTTT
>TRBJ2-5|TRBV2|TRBD1|few
CASRVQGRTQYF
TGTGCCAGCAGGGTACAGGGGAGGACCCAGTACTTC
>TRBJ1-1|TRBV5-1|.|few
CASAFSGNTEAFF
TGCGCCAGCGCCTTCAGTGGGAACACTGAAGCTTTCTTT
>TRBJ2-6|TRBV12-3/TRBV12-4|.|.
CASSPLSSGSGANVLTF
TGTGCCAGCAGTCCCCTTAGTAGTGGCTCTGGGGCCAACGTCCTGACTTTC
>TRBJ2-2|TRBV20-1|TRBD2|.
CSARDPSGGSTGELFF
TGCAGTGCTAGAGATCCAAGCGGGGGGAGCACCGGGGAGCTGTTTTTT
>TRBJ2-5|TRBV4-1|TRBD2|many
CASSQTLAGQETQYF
TGCGCCAGCAGCCAGACACTAGCGGGGCAAGAGACCCAGTACTTC
>TRBJ1-5|TRBV2|TRBD1|.
CASRVDRDNQPQHF
TGTGCCAGCAGGGTCGACAGGGACAATCAGCCCCAGCATTTT
>TRBJ2-1|TRBV7-2|.|.
CASSLVEGGNEQFF
TGTGCCAGCAGCTTAGTAGAAGGGGGGAATGAGCAGTTCTTC
>TRBJ2-1|TRBV30|.|few
CACAPYNEQFF
TGTGCCTGCGCCCCTTACAATGAGCAGTTCTTC
>TRBJ2-3|TRBV10-3|TRBD2|many
CATAGAGGKGTQYF
TGTGCCACCGCGGGAGCGGGGGGGAAGGGTACGCAGTATTTT
>TRBJ2-4|TRBV28|.|many
CASSLNMGNIQYF
TGTGCCAGCAGTCTTAACATGGGAAACATTCAGTACTTC
>TRBJ1-1|TRBV6-4|.|.
CASSVGGLVPAFF
TGTGCCAGCAGTGTGGGGGGACTGGTCCCAGCTTTCTTT
>TRBJ2-5|TRBV10-3|TRBD1|few
CAISFDRGGETQYF
TGTGCCATCAGTTTCGACAGGGGGGGCGAGACCCAGTACTTC
>TRBJ2-7|TRBV5-1|.|few
CANSLYAGFMGEQYF
TGCGCCAACAGCTTGTATGCAGGATTTATGGGCGAGCAGTACTTC
>TRBJ2-7|TRBV27|TRBD2|.
CASSFLPGTTIYEQYF
TGTGCCAGCAGTTTCCTCCCGGGGACTACCATTTACGAGCAGTACTTC
>TRBJ2-7|TRBV12-3/TRBV12-4|.|.
CASSLEVRAYEQYF
TGTGCCAGCAGTTTAGAGGTTAGGGCCTACGAGCAGTACTTC
>TRBJ2-7|TRBV18|TRBD1|.
CASSSVGRGIEQYF
TGTGCCAGCTCATCGGTGGGCAGGGGGATCGAGCAGTACTTC
>TRBJ2-1|TRBV7-2|TRBD2|many
CASSLGPGTSGYNEQFF
TGTGCCAGCAGCTTAGGACCCGGGACTAGCGGTTACAATGAGCAGTTCTTC
>TRBJ1-2|TRBV3-1|.|.
CASSQDDGGYTF
TGTGCCAGCAGCCAAGATGACGGGGGCTACACCTTC
>TRBJ2-7|TRBV10-3|TRBD2|many
CAISLLAGNYEQYF
TGTGCCATCAGTCTACTAGCGGGGAACTACGAGCAGTACTTC
>TRBJ2-3|TRBV10-3|TRBD2|.
CAISQRLAGEDTQYF
TGTGCCATCAGTCAAAGACTAGCGGGAGAGGATACGCAGTATTTT
>TRBJ2-3|TRBV7-2|TRBD2|.
CASSPRTSGRGYTQYF
TGTGCCAGCAGTCCGCGGACTAGCGGGAGGGGATATACGCAGTATTTT
>TRBJ1-2|TRBV12-3/TRBV12-4|TRBD1|many
CASSPGEGAPGYTF
TGTGCCAGCAGTCCCGGGGAGGGGGCGCCCGGCTACACCTTC
>TRBJ2-7|TRBV7-9|.|few
CASAFTGAYEQYF
TGTGCCAGCGCCTTCACGGGAGCCTACGAGCAGTACTTC
>TRBJ1-1|TRBV7-9|.|few
CASSSATWEAFF
TGTGCCAGCAGCTCGGCAACTTGGGAAGCTTTCTTT
>TRBJ2-7|TRBV4-1|.|many
CASSQVRGIYEQYF
TGCGCCAGCAGCCAAGTGCGGGGCATCTACGAGCAGTACTTC
>TRBJ2-1|TRBV12-3/TRBV12-4|.|.
CASSHPRAGNEQFF
TGTGCCAGCAGCCACCCCAGGGCGGGCAATGAGCAGTTCTTC
>TRBJ1-1|TRBV29-1|.|.
CSVEVRGSHTEAFF
TGCAGCGTTGAAGTGCGGGGATCCCACACTGAAGCTTTCTTT